This paragraph reports one T cell receptor (beta chain). The target of this receptor is not known. No qualities accompany the bases; no much larger clone lies one base away. The germline V gene yields SNHLY for CDR1 and FYNNEI for CDR2. The CDR3 runs 12 residues from the cysteine to the phenylalanine. The CDR3 DNA has 36 bases and is translated from base 1. Compared with germline, V lacks 6 bases and J lacks 10 bases; bases without a gene match: 5. This entry comes from a study of OX40 agonist ivuxolimab in advanced cancers. For the study in its entirety: The costimulatory receptor OX40 (CD134) was targeted by ivuxolimab, a fully human IgG2 agonistic monoclonal antibody. Intravenous ivuxolimab was administered to patients every 2 weeks at six dose levels: 0.01, 0.1, 0.3, 1.5, 3 and 10 mg/kg. Among the roughly 52 dose-escalation patients, some 20 had hepatocellular carcinoma, approximately 15 melanoma, 9 renal cell carcinoma and 9 head and neck cancer. In the dose-escalation cohort, 82.7% of patients were male, and the mean age was approximately 60 years, with a range of 23 to 79. Prior anti-PD-1, anti-PD-L1 or anti-CTLA-4 therapy was permitted, and about two fifths of dose-escalation patients had received checkpoint inhibitors. Partial responses occurred in three dose-escalation patients, of whom one had hepatocellular carcinoma and two had cutaneous melanoma. The point of sequencing TCRbeta in the periphery was to test whether ivuxolimab changed TCR sequence diversity and drove clonal T-cell expansion. The paper describes the monotherapy dose-escalation part (N = 52 patients) of the phase I trial of ivuxolimab.

What the authors observed across the whole study: In the 0.1-3.0 mg/kg groups, partial responders were among the patients with the lowest normalized peripheral clonal expansion, particularly in CD8+ T cells. Low levels of normalized T-cell clonal expansion were also seen in some patients who did not respond. On average, CD8+ T cells showed more expanded clones than CD4+ T cells after ivuxolimab. At doses of 0.1 to 3.0 mg/kg, clonal expansion of both CD4+ and CD8+ T cells in blood was seen between baseline and week 6. The antigen specificity of the clonally expanded peripheral T cells was not determined.

Genomic DNA was extracted from sorted cells for sequencing of the TCRbeta CDR3 region. The immunoSEQ Assay was used for sequencing of TCRbeta CDR3 regions. In its TCRdb copy, this immuneACCESS table keeps in-frame sequences only and misses some clones. Where compared with another copy, unresolved V genes explain less than half of these, and the others have no known cause. The sample table contains roughly 100,000 clones; only one count was recorded for about nine tenths of them. Together, the top ten hold 6.5% to 9% of the sample. The trial excluded patients who had a history of autoimmune disease or were on systemic immunosuppression. Peripheral blood for TCR sequencing was drawn from every dose cohort at baseline, at cycle 4 day 1 and at cycle 7 day 1. The samples were taken from a phase I, first-in-human, multicenter, open-label dose-escalation trial of ivuxolimab. Adults with locally advanced or metastatic melanoma, renal cell, hepatocellular, or head and neck squamous cell carcinoma were enrolled in the trial. Before TCR sequencing, CD4+ and CD8+ T cells were separately sorted from peripheral blood.

The V and J segments used are TRBV2 and TRBJ1-1, with 10 central nucleotides matching TRBD1. Specimen: CD4+ or CD8+ T cells sorted from blood, collected in a trial of the OX40 agonist ivuxolimab. This receptor was taken from an adult with an advanced solid tumor such as melanoma, head and neck, liver or kidney cancer. The nucleotide sequence is TGTGCCAGCAGCGACAGGGGGCGCGGAGCTTTCTTT. Its product reads: CASSDRGRGAFF.